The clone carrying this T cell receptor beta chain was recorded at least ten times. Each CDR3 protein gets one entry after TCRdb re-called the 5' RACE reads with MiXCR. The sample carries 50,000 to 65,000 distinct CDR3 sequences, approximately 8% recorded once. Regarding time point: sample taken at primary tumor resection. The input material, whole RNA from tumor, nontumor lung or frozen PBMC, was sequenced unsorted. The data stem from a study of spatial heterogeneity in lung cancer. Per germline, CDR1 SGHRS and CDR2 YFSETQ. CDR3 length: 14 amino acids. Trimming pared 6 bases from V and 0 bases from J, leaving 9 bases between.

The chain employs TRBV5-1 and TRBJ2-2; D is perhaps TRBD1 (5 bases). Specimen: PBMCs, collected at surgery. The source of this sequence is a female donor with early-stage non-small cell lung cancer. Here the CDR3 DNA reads TGCGCCAGCATCATGACAGCGAACACCGGGGAGCTGTTTTTT. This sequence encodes CASIMTANTGELFF. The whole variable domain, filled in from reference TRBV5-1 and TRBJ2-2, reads KAGVTQTPRYLIKTRGQQVTLSCSPISGHRSVSWYQQTPGQGLQFLFEYFSETQRNKGNFPGRFSGRQFSNSRSEMNVSTLELGDSALYLCASIMTANTGELFFGEGSRLTVL.